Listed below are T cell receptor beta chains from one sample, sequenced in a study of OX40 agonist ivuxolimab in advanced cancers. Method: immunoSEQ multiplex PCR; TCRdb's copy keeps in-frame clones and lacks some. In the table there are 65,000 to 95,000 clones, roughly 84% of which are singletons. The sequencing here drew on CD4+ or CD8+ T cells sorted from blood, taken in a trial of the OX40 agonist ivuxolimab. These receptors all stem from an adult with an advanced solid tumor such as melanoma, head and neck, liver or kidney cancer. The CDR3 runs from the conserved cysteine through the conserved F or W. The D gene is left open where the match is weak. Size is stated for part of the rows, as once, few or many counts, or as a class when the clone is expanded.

CDR3aa: CASSEAPPSGQPQHF
CDR3nt: TGTGCCAGCAGTGAAGCGCCCCCGTCTGGTCAGCCCCAGCATTTT
v_gene: TRBV2
abundance: NA
j_gene: TRBJ1-5
d_gene: NA

CDR3aa: CASSYREGYGYTF
CDR3nt: TGTGCCAGCAGTTACAGGGAGGGCTATGGCTACACCTTC
v_gene: TRBV6-5
abundance: once
j_gene: TRBJ1-2
d_gene: NA

CDR3aa: CASSAGLPYEQYF
CDR3nt: TGTGCCAGCAGCGCGGGACTACCCTACGAGCAGTACTTC
v_gene: TRBV7-2
abundance: NA
j_gene: TRBJ2-7
d_gene: TRBD2

CDR3aa: CASSDRRSNSPLHF
CDR3nt: TGTGCCAGCAGTGATAGGAGATCTAATTCACCCCTCCACTTT
v_gene: TRBV6-5
abundance: NA
j_gene: TRBJ1-6
d_gene: NA

CDR3aa: CASTGTGTPSEQYF
CDR3nt: TGTGCCAGCACCGGAACCGGGACCCCCTCCGAGCAGTACTTC
v_gene: TRBV28
abundance: NA
j_gene: TRBJ2-7
d_gene: NA

CDR3aa: CASSSLNRGRGSPLHF
CDR3nt: TGTGCCAGCAGTTCCTTAAACAGGGGGCGCGGATCACCCCTCCACTTT
v_gene: TRBV28
abundance: NA
j_gene: TRBJ1-6
d_gene: TRBD1

CDR3aa: CASSSGAGRESPSRGYTF
CDR3nt: TGTGCCAGCAGCTCGGGGGCGGGGAGGGAATCCCCCTCGCGGGGCTACACCTTC
v_gene: TRBV5-4
abundance: NA
j_gene: TRBJ1-2
d_gene: NA

CDR3aa: CASSTRGVAQYF
CDR3nt: TGTGCCAGCAGCACCAGGGGGGTGGCCCAGTACTTC
v_gene: TRBV11-2
abundance: NA
j_gene: TRBJ2-5
d_gene: NA

CDR3aa: CSGETGWRTDTQYF
CDR3nt: TGCAGCGGGGAGACAGGGTGGAGAACAGATACGCAGTATTTT
v_gene: TRBV29-1
abundance: NA
j_gene: TRBJ2-3
d_gene: TRBD1

CDR3aa: CASSEYAGVSPLHF
CDR3nt: TGTGCCAGCAGTGAATATGCGGGGGTATCACCCCTCCACTTT
v_gene: TRBV25-1
abundance: NA
j_gene: TRBJ1-6
d_gene: NA

CDR3aa: CASSGLAVDETQYF
CDR3nt: TGTGCCAGCAGCGGACTAGCAGTAGATGAGACCCAGTACTTC
v_gene: TRBV28
abundance: NA
j_gene: TRBJ2-5
d_gene: TRBD2

CDR3aa: CASSGVRQAYNQPQHF
CDR3nt: TGTGCCAGTAGTGGGGTAAGACAAGCGTACAATCAGCCCCAGCATTTT
v_gene: TRBV19
abundance: NA
j_gene: TRBJ1-5
d_gene: NA

CDR3aa: CAWSGGVRASNSNQPQHF
CDR3nt: TGTGCCTGGAGTGGAGGGGTGAGGGCTTCCAATAGCAATCAGCCCCAGCATTTT
v_gene: TRBV30
abundance: NA
j_gene: TRBJ1-5
d_gene: NA

CDR3aa: CASMGTGGWEQYF
CDR3nt: TGCGCCAGCATGGGGACAGGGGGATGGGAGCAGTACTTC
v_gene: TRBV4-1
abundance: NA
j_gene: TRBJ2-7
d_gene: TRBD1

CDR3aa: CASSPSAGSGNTIYF
CDR3nt: TGTGCCAGCTCACCATCCGCAGGGTCTGGAAACACCATATATTTT
v_gene: TRBV18
abundance: NA
j_gene: TRBJ1-3
d_gene: NA

CDR3aa: CASSLISTNTGELFF
CDR3nt: TGCGCCAGCAGCTTAATTTCAACGAACACCGGGGAGCTGTTTTTT
v_gene: TRBV5-1
abundance: NA
j_gene: TRBJ2-2
d_gene: NA

CDR3aa: CASGKGANTEAFF
CDR3nt: TGTGCCAGCGGAAAGGGGGCGAACACTGAAGCTTTCTTT
v_gene: TRBV4-2
abundance: NA
j_gene: TRBJ1-1
d_gene: TRBD1

CDR3aa: CASSQALAGGDYEQYF
CDR3nt: TGCGCCAGCAGCCAAGCACTAGCGGGAGGTGACTACGAGCAGTACTTC
v_gene: TRBV4-3
abundance: once
j_gene: TRBJ2-7
d_gene: TRBD2

CDR3aa: CASNLQTMNTEAFF
CDR3nt: TGTGCCAGCAATCTACAGACCATGAACACTGAAGCTTTCTTT
v_gene: TRBV2
abundance: NA
j_gene: TRBJ1-1
d_gene: NA

CDR3aa: CAIRGGDSYEQYF
CDR3nt: TGTGCCATCAGGGGGGGGGATTCCTACGAGCAGTACTTC
v_gene: TRBV10-3
abundance: NA
j_gene: TRBJ2-7
d_gene: TRBD2

CDR3aa: CASRTDRGANYGYTF
CDR3nt: TGTGCCAGCAGGACGGACAGGGGGGCTAACTATGGCTACACCTTC
v_gene: TRBV6-1
abundance: NA
j_gene: TRBJ1-2
d_gene: TRBD1

CDR3aa: CATLIGTEAFF
CDR3nt: TGTGCCACCCTAATAGGCACTGAAGCTTTCTTT
v_gene: TRBV28
abundance: few
j_gene: TRBJ1-1
d_gene: NA

CDR3aa: CASSLEAGRVDGYTF
CDR3nt: TGTGCCAGCAGCTTAGAAGCTGGCAGAGTCGATGGCTACACCTTC
v_gene: TRBV7-2
abundance: NA
j_gene: TRBJ1-2
d_gene: NA

CDR3aa: CASSSKRLGGGYTF
CDR3nt: TGTGCCAGCAGTTCCAAACGACTGGGGGGAGGCTACACCTTC
v_gene: TRBV28
abundance: NA
j_gene: TRBJ1-2
d_gene: NA

CDR3aa: CASSVEGGTDTQYF
CDR3nt: TGTGCCAGCAGCGTAGAGGGGGGCACAGATACGCAGTATTTT
v_gene: TRBV9
abundance: NA
j_gene: TRBJ2-3
d_gene: NA

CDR3aa: CASSVDRARSPLHF
CDR3nt: TGCGCCAGCAGCGTGGACAGGGCCCGTTCACCCCTCCACTTT
v_gene: TRBV5-1
abundance: few
j_gene: TRBJ1-6
d_gene: TRBD1

CDR3aa: CASSLGGQSNQPQHF
CDR3nt: TGCGCCAGCAGCTTGGGAGGACAGTCCAATCAGCCCCAGCATTTT
v_gene: TRBV5-1
abundance: NA
j_gene: TRBJ1-5
d_gene: NA

CDR3aa: CASSVQGSTEAFF
CDR3nt: TGCGCCAGCAGTGTACAGGGTAGCACTGAAGCTTTCTTT
v_gene: TRBV10-1
abundance: NA
j_gene: TRBJ1-1
d_gene: NA

CDR3aa: CASSLTGRWSGANVLTF
CDR3nt: TGTGCCAGCAGCTTAACAGGGAGGTGGTCTGGGGCCAACGTCCTGACTTTC
v_gene: TRBV11-2
abundance: NA
j_gene: TRBJ2-6
d_gene: NA

CDR3aa: CASSLEAGFYEQYF
CDR3nt: TGCGCCAGCAGCTTGGAGGCAGGGTTTTACGAGCAGTACTTC
v_gene: TRBV5-1
abundance: NA
j_gene: TRBJ2-7
d_gene: NA

CDR3aa: CASSIGSSYQETQYF
CDR3nt: TGTGCCAGTAGTATAGGTTCGTCGTACCAAGAGACCCAGTACTTC
v_gene: TRBV19
abundance: NA
j_gene: TRBJ2-5
d_gene: NA

CDR3aa: CASRTGSSYEQYF
CDR3nt: TGCGCCAGCAGGACAGGGAGCTCCTACGAGCAGTACTTC
v_gene: TRBV5-1
abundance: few
j_gene: TRBJ2-7
d_gene: TRBD1

CDR3aa: CASSLRFIAGGFFNEQFF
CDR3nt: TGCGCCAGCAGCTTGCGGTTCATTGCGGGAGGTTTTTTCAATGAGCAGTTCTTC
v_gene: TRBV4-1
abundance: NA
j_gene: TRBJ2-1
d_gene: TRBD2

CDR3aa: CASSVGGTSDYEQYF
CDR3nt: TGTGCCAGCAGCGTAGGAGGAACTAGCGATTACGAGCAGTACTTC
v_gene: TRBV9
abundance: once
j_gene: TRBJ2-7
d_gene: TRBD2

CDR3aa: CASSQDLSGGRAETQYF
CDR3nt: TGCGCCAGCAGCCAAGATCTGTCCGGGGGGAGGGCAGAGACCCAGTACTTC
v_gene: TRBV4-3
abundance: once
j_gene: TRBJ2-5
d_gene: TRBD2

CDR3aa: CASRSGGRNQPQHF
CDR3nt: TGTGCCAGCAGATCAGGGGGCCGGAATCAGCCCCAGCATTTT
v_gene: TRBV6-5
abundance: NA
j_gene: TRBJ1-5
d_gene: TRBD1

CDR3aa: CASSPTGGDETQYF
CDR3nt: TGCGCCAGCAGCCCGACCGGGGGCGATGAGACCCAGTACTTC
v_gene: TRBV4-1
abundance: NA
j_gene: TRBJ2-5
d_gene: NA

CDR3aa: CAWKRGQAGELFF
CDR3nt: TGTGCCTGGAAAAGGGGGCAGGCCGGGGAGCTGTTTTTT
v_gene: TRBV30
abundance: NA
j_gene: TRBJ2-2
d_gene: TRBD1

CDR3aa: CASSGRGLFF
CDR3nt: TGTGCCAGCAGCGGCCGAGGACTGTTTTTT
v_gene: TRBV11-2
abundance: NA
j_gene: TRBJ1-4
d_gene: NA

CDR3aa: CASSELVTSGYREQFF
CDR3nt: TGTGCCAGCAGTGAATTGGTGACTAGCGGGTATCGGGAGCAGTTCTTC
v_gene: TRBV6-1
abundance: NA
j_gene: TRBJ2-1
d_gene: TRBD2

CDR3aa: CASRLPRGAGTEAFF
CDR3nt: TGTGCAAGTCGCTTACCACGGGGGGCTGGCACTGAAGCTTTCTTT
v_gene: TRBV12-2
abundance: NA
j_gene: TRBJ1-1
d_gene: NA

CDR3aa: CASSQAGGYNQPQHF
CDR3nt: TGCGCCAGCAGCCAAGCCGGGGGGTACAATCAGCCCCAGCATTTT
v_gene: TRBV4-1
abundance: NA
j_gene: TRBJ1-5
d_gene: NA

CDR3aa: CASRAGDQPQHF
CDR3nt: TGTGCCAGCAGGGCAGGAGATCAGCCCCAGCATTTT
v_gene: TRBV6-5
abundance: NA
j_gene: TRBJ1-5
d_gene: NA

CDR3aa: CASSPQGSGWGYTF
CDR3nt: TGTGCCAGCAGTCCACAGGGTTCGGGATGGGGCTACACCTTC
v_gene: TRBV25-1
abundance: NA
j_gene: TRBJ1-2
d_gene: NA

CDR3aa: CASSLEQYSPLHF
CDR3nt: TGCGCCAGCAGCCTCGAGCAATATTCACCCCTCCACTTT
v_gene: TRBV4-1
abundance: NA
j_gene: TRBJ1-6
d_gene: NA

CDR3aa: CASSGQGLGYTF
CDR3nt: TGTGCCAGCTCGGGACAGGGGCTTGGCTACACCTTC
v_gene: TRBV28
abundance: NA
j_gene: TRBJ1-2
d_gene: TRBD1

CDR3aa: CASSLAPTGELFF
CDR3nt: TGTGCCAGCAGTCTAGCCCCCACCGGGGAGCTGTTTTTT
v_gene: TRBV27
abundance: NA
j_gene: TRBJ2-2
d_gene: NA

CDR3aa: CASSPRPNQPQHF
CDR3nt: TGTGCCAGCAGCCCCCGTCCAAATCAGCCCCAGCATTTT
v_gene: TRBV5-6
abundance: NA
j_gene: TRBJ1-5
d_gene: NA

CDR3aa: CASSFEEPSTEAFF
CDR3nt: TGCGCCAGCAGCTTCGAGGAGCCAAGCACTGAAGCTTTCTTT
v_gene: TRBV5-1
abundance: NA
j_gene: TRBJ1-1
d_gene: NA

CDR3aa: CASSQDAGWQETQYF
CDR3nt: TGTGCCAGCAGCCAAGACGCGGGGTGGCAAGAGACCCAGTACTTC
v_gene: TRBV4-2
abundance: NA
j_gene: TRBJ2-5
d_gene: NA

CDR3aa: CASITGAGLNSPLHF
CDR3nt: TGTGCCAGCATCACCGGAGCAGGGCTTAATTCACCCCTCCACTTT
v_gene: TRBV28
abundance: NA
j_gene: TRBJ1-6
d_gene: NA

CDR3aa: CASSNTRDRTFYEQYF
CDR3nt: TGTGCCAGCAGCAATACCCGCGACAGGACTTTCTACGAGCAGTACTTC
v_gene: TRBV5-4
abundance: NA
j_gene: TRBJ2-7
d_gene: NA

CDR3aa: CASSLDRPRGNTEAFF
CDR3nt: TGTGCCAGCAGCCTCGACAGGCCGAGGGGGAACACTGAAGCTTTCTTT
v_gene: TRBV5-5
abundance: many
j_gene: TRBJ1-1
d_gene: NA

CDR3aa: CASSLGLAGPLYNEQFF
CDR3nt: TGCGCCAGCAGCTTGGGACTAGCGGGACCACTTTACAATGAGCAGTTCTTC
v_gene: TRBV5-1
abundance: NA
j_gene: TRBJ2-1
d_gene: TRBD2

CDR3aa: CSVDLHPGDEQYF
CDR3nt: TGCAGCGTTGACTTGCATCCCGGGGACGAGCAGTACTTC
v_gene: TRBV29-1
abundance: NA
j_gene: TRBJ2-7
d_gene: NA

CDR3aa: CASSRWTGHSNQPQHF
CDR3nt: TGTGCCAGCAGCCGATGGACAGGACATAGCAATCAGCCCCAGCATTTT
v_gene: TRBV5-6
abundance: NA
j_gene: TRBJ1-5
d_gene: TRBD1

CDR3aa: CASSKGTGASVGLFYEQYF
CDR3nt: TGTGCCAGCAGTAAAGGGACGGGGGCTAGCGTCGGGCTTTTTTACGAGCAGTACTTC
v_gene: TRBV27
abundance: NA
j_gene: TRBJ2-7
d_gene: NA

CDR3aa: CASSPGQGVADTQYF
CDR3nt: TGTGCCAGCTCACCTGGACAGGGGGTAGCAGATACGCAGTATTTT
v_gene: TRBV18
abundance: NA
j_gene: TRBJ2-3
d_gene: TRBD1